The source of this TCR beta chain is a study of control samples from healthy donors and cancer patients. Profiled with immunoSEQ multiplex PCR; TCRdb holds only in-frame clones, not every one. Of approximately 170,000 clones in the sample, roughly 90% were seen once. The CDR3 extends over 14 amino acids. Trimming removed 5 bases from V and 8 bases from J; junction bases left unmatched: 8. CDR1 is MDHEN, CDR2 SYDVKM, per germline. The TCR comes from a woman aged 25 to 39 in good health. The sequencing sample was made of blood. This chain joins TRBV28 and TRBJ2-7; TRBD1 matches at 11 bases. The CDR3 reads CASSTPGQGGQQYF. The CDR3 DNA reads as TGTGCCAGCAGTACTCCGGGACAGGGGGGGCAGCAGTACTTC.